Presented here are 7 T cell receptor beta chains from one specimen sequenced in a study of cytomegalovirus exposure and HLA in healthy donors (dated by TCRdb to about 2017). Library method: the immunoSEQ multiplex PCR assay. For the multiplex PCR, a mixture combining 60 forward primers for TCR Vbeta segments and 13 reverse primers for TCR Jbeta segments was used. Drawn from immuneACCESS, this table holds only the in-frame rearrangements with V and J called that TCRdb kept. Clones are partly lost; checked studies trace under half to an unresolved V gene and leave the rest unexplained. In all, the sample holds some 120,000 clones, and around 78% of those were seen once. Around 20% of the sample belongs to the ten largest clones. The sequenced sample was PBMCs. Receptors originate from a young man in good health and CMV-seropositive.

The V gene is TRBV7-9, the J gene TRBJ2-3, with 7 bases that match TRBD2. This CDR3 spans 16 amino acids. V shed 5 bases, J shed 3 bases, and the junction held 11 bases outside the gene matches. Germline loops: CDR1 SEHNR, CDR2 FQNEAQ (reference sequence). The CDR3 DNA is TGTGCCAGCAGCCACTGGACTAGTCTCGTAACAGATACGCAGTATTTT. Residues: CASSHWTSLVTDTQYF. The variable domain in full, with the rest retrieved from reference TRBV7-9 and TRBJ2-3, is DTGVSQNPRHKITKRGQNVTFRCDPISEHNRLYWYRQTLGQGPEFLTYFQNEAQLEKSRLLSDRFSAERPKGSFSTLEIQRTEQGDSAMYLCASSHWTSLVTDTQYFGPGTRLTVL.

The rearrangement joins TRBV19 to TRBJ1-2, with TRBD1 identical over 7 bases. Germline V gene lookup returns CDR1 LNHDA and CDR2 SQIVND (reference sequence). The trim removed 3 bases at V and 4 bases at J, leaving 2 bases unmatched. The CDR3 totals 13 residues. CDR3 coding DNA: TGTGCCAGTAGTATGACAGGGCCCTATGGCTACACCTTC. Its translation is CASSMTGPYGYTF.

CDR3 sequence reads: CASSWEPGGMYEQYF. CDR3 sequence (DNA): TGTGCCAGCAGCTGGGAGCCGGGGGGCATGTACGAGCAGTACTTC. The chain is built from TRBV7-9 and TRBJ2-7, with D perhaps matching TRBD2 (7 bases). Trimming cost V 4 bases and J 4 bases, with 17 bases left between them. The CDR3 has 15 residues. Germline lookup yields CDR1 SEHNR and CDR2 FQNEAQ (reference sequence).

V and J are TRBV2 and TRBJ2-5; a possible D gene is TRBD1 (5 bases). The J call may be in error: the DNA end matches TRBJ2-7 better. This CDR3 comprises 14 residues. Germline-derived CDR1 and CDR2 are SNHLY and FYNNEI. DNA for the CDR3: TGTGCCAGCAGTACCCGACAGAACTCCTACGAGCAGTACTTC. It translates to CASSTRQNSYEQYF.

This clone was counted a single time. The V gene is TRBV19, the J gene TRBJ1-2; 9 nucleotides agree with TRBD1. Germline loops: CDR1 LNHDA, CDR2 SQIVND (reference sequence). This CDR3 comprises 15 residues. V lost 5 bases and J lost 8; bases outside the gene matches: 12. The CDR3 DNA sequence: TGTGCCAGTAGTCATACCGGGACAGGGATCGACGGCTACACCTTC. Amino acid sequence: CASSHTGTGIDGYTF.

This clone was seen a single time. V usage is TRBV11-1 and J usage is TRBJ1-6; D is possibly TRBD1 (6 bases). The germline CDR1 and CDR2 sequences are SGHAT and FQDESV (reference sequence). The CDR3 runs to 16 residues. Trimming took off 5 bases at V and 8 bases at J, with 19 bases between the two ends. The CDR3 region has the DNA TGTGCCAGCAGCGAGGGGACTACAGGGTGGGATTCACCCCTCCACTTT. It codes for CASSEGTTGWDSPLHF.

The chain couples TRBV19 to TRBJ1-1; the D is unclear. This CDR3 has 14 residues. V lost 6 bases and J lost 4, with 15 bases in between. Germline CDR1 LNHDA, CDR2 SQIVND (reference sequence). DNA of the CDR3: TGTGCCAGTAGCTACTTGACGGGGAGCACTGAAGCTTTCTTT. Translation gives CASSYLTGSTEAFF.